The 19 T cell receptor beta chains below all came from one sample that was sequenced in a study of vaccination and CD4 T cells after COVID-19. Their antigens remain unidentified. As to treatment: approximately nine-day PBMC culture with coronavirus spike peptide pools or control peptides (ViraFEST assay). Harvesting of the unexposed donor's CD4+ T cells predated the COVID-19 pandemic (2011-2018). The Oncomine TCR Beta short-read assay sequenced DNA from cultured CD4+ T cells. TCRdb re-called the PCR reads through MiXCR, storing one row per CDR3 protein. The sample shows 6,000 to 7,500 distinct CDR3 sequences, 50% of them seen only once. The specimen sequenced was CD4+ T cells from blood, cultured in vitro. Receptors were obtained from a human donor in good health.

The V and J genes are TRBV10-3 and TRBJ2-6; possible D gene TRBD1, 6 bases. CDR1 ENHRY and CDR2 SYGVKD come from the germline V gene. The CDR3 is 15 amino acids. V lost 4 bases and J lost 2, with 9 bases in between. CDR3 in DNA: TGTGCCATCAGTGGAGGGGGTACTGGGGCCAACGTCCTGACTTTC. Protein sequence: CAISGGGTGANVLTF.

This clonotype was detected only a few times. The rearrangement joins TRBV6-1 to TRBJ2-7; maybe TRBD2 (6 bases). Trimming stripped 7 bases from V and 2 bases from J, with 21 bases between. The CDR3 consists of 16 residues. Germline loops: CDR1 MNHNS, CDR2 SASEGT. The CDR3 DNA reads TGTGCCAGCACACCCTGGGGGGTTGGGGGACCCTACGAGCAGTACTTC. Translating it yields CASTPWGVGGPYEQYF.

Only one count was recorded for this clonotype. In DNA form, the CDR3 reads TGTGCCAGCAGGAAGGGATTAACCCAGAATCAGCCCCAGCATTTT. Translated, it gives CASRKGLTQNQPQHF. The chain uses TRBV12-3 or TRBV12-4 and TRBJ1-5; D is uncertain. V was trimmed by 6 bases and J by 4 bases, leaving 16 bases between them. This CDR3 has 15 amino acids.

This chain uses TRBV30 with TRBJ1-6, with 9 bases identical to TRBD1. CDR3 length equals 15 residues. Germline V gene data show CDR1 as GTSNPN and CDR2 as SVGIG (reference sequence). J gave up 7 bases and V 4 bases, and 8 bases lay outside the gene matches. This chain's CDR3 is CAWNIRDRENSPLHF. CDR3 sequence (DNA): TGTGCCTGGAATATTCGGGACAGGGAAAATTCACCCCTCCACTTT.

This chain connects TRBV10-2 to TRBJ2-5; 8 positions match TRBD2. The CDR3 covers 13 residues. The V gene end was trimmed by 8 bases and the J gene end by 4 bases; junction bases not matched to a gene: 6. CDR1 is WSHSY and CDR2 is SAAADI in the germline V gene. CDR3 nucleotides: TGCGCCAGCTCCCGGGGGGGCGGAGAGACCCAGTACTTC. Translated: CASSRGGGETQYF.

This chain uses TRBV25-1 with TRBJ1-1; D remains ambiguous. Trimming pared 2 bases from V and 1 base from J, leaving 5 bases between. The CDR3 loop spans 13 amino acids. Germline CDR1 and CDR2: MGHDK and SYGVNS. Written as DNA, the CDR3 is TGTGCCAGCAGTGAAGAGGGGAACACTGAAGCTTTCTTT. It encodes CASSEEGNTEAFF.

There are a few counts of this clonotype. The chain has TRBV6-1 and TRBJ1-6; D gene uncertain. V was clipped by 8 bases and J by 7 bases, with 15 bases between them. CDR1 MNHNS and CDR2 SASEGT come from the germline V gene. The CDR3 is made up of 14 amino acids. In DNA, the CDR3 is TGTGCCAGCGTCCGGTCCCCACAAAATTCACCCCTCCACTTT. Translated, it gives CASVRSPQNSPLHF.

This rearrangement joins TRBV20-1 to TRBJ1-3; possible D gene TRBD1, 5 bases. Germline-derived CDR1 and CDR2 are DFQATT and SNEGSKA (reference sequence). This CDR3 comprises 14 residues. V dropped 4 bases and J dropped 2 bases, with 12 bases sitting between them. The CDR3 sequence: CSANQGGAGNTIYF. CDR3 coding DNA: TGCAGTGCTAACCAGGGAGGGGCTGGAAACACCATATATTTT.

This sequence joins TRBV20-1 and TRBJ2-3; TRBD2 matches at 11 bases. CDR1 is DFQATT, CDR2 SNEGSKA, per germline (reference sequence). The ends lost 6 bases at V and 1 base at J; junction bases unmatched: 6. The CDR3 runs 15 residues. CDR3 protein: CSANLAGGRTDTQYF. In DNA, the CDR3 is TGCAGTGCCAATCTAGCGGGGGGCCGCACAGATACGCAGTATTTT.

The V gene is TRBV20-1, the J gene TRBJ1-5, with D maybe TRBD1 (5 bases). The CDR3 totals 16 residues. Germline V gene lookup returns CDR1 DFQATT and CDR2 SNEGSKA (reference sequence). V was trimmed by 6 bases and J by 4 bases, leaving 22 bases between them. CDR3 in DNA: TGCAGTGCAGTGGGCATGGGCTCCGGGGCGAATCAGCCCCAGCATTTT. It codes for CSAVGMGSGANQPQHF.

The V call is TRBV27, the J call TRBJ1-1; TRBD1 matches at 9 bases. The CDR3 is made up of 15 amino acids. The ends lost 8 bases at V and 4 bases at J; junction bases unmatched: 11. CDR1 and CDR2 from the germline V gene are MNHEY and SMNVEV (reference sequence). The CDR3 nucleotides are TGTGCCAGCTTTAAAAGTGGGACAGGGAGCACTGAAGCTTTCTTT. Translated: CASFKSGTGSTEAFF.

The chain employs TRBV7-9 and TRBJ2-5; 12 bases align to TRBD2. Germline lookup yields CDR1 SEHNR and CDR2 FQNEAQ (reference sequence). Unmatched junction bases numbered 3, after V lost 5 bases and J lost 5 bases. There are 14 residues in the CDR3. The CDR3 region has the DNA TGTGCCAGCAGCCCCGGGACTAGCGGGGAGACCCAGTACTTC. Its protein is CASSPGTSGETQYF.

This chain connects TRBV6-1 to TRBJ2-2; 7 bases align to TRBD1. V was clipped by 6 bases and J by 2 bases; unmatched bases: 6. The CDR3 runs to 15 residues. Germline values: CDR1 MNHNS, CDR2 SASEGT. Here the CDR3 reads CASSKGAFNTGELFF. The CDR3 bases are TGTGCCAGCAGCAAGGGGGCCTTCAACACCGGGGAGCTGTTTTTT.

Only a few counts were recorded for this clonotype. The V gene is TRBV20-1, the J gene TRBJ2-5, with 12 positions matching TRBD2. CDR1 and CDR2 from the germline V gene are DFQATT and SNEGSKA (reference sequence). V lost 3 bases and J lost 2; bases outside the gene matches: 7. This CDR3 is 16 amino acids long. CDR3 protein: CSARGTSGGFQETQYF. Here the CDR3 DNA reads TGCAGTGCTAGGGGAACTAGCGGGGGGTTTCAAGAGACCCAGTACTTC.

The gene calls are TRBV11-2 and TRBJ2-1; no clear D. CDR1 is SGHAT and CDR2 is FQNNGV in the germline V gene. The CDR3 has 12 amino acids. The V end lost 5 bases, the J end lost 1 base, and 3 bases lay between the germline ends. The CDR3 DNA is TGTGCCAGCAGCCCATCCTACAATGAGCAGTTCTTC. It yields the protein CASSPSYNEQFF.

The chain recombines TRBV20-1 with TRBJ1-1, with no clear D. The V gene's germline CDR1 is DFQATT and CDR2 SNEGSKA (reference sequence). The length of the CDR3 is 12 residues. V gave up 2 bases and J gave up 0 bases, with 4 bases separating them. CDR3 nucleotide sequence: TGCAGTGCTAGATCATTGAACACTGAAGCTTTCTTT. Translation: CSARSLNTEAFF.

This clonotype was seen more than once but under ten times. The chain employs TRBV11-2 and TRBJ1-1; no clear D gene. Trimming took 1 base from V and 4 from J, leaving 7 bases between them. Germline values: CDR1 SGHAT, CDR2 FQNNGV. The CDR3 runs 13 residues. Here the CDR3 reads CASSLAWGTEAFF. The CDR3 region has the DNA TGTGCCAGCAGCTTAGCATGGGGCACTGAAGCTTTCTTT.

This clonotype has just a few counts. V is TRBV5-1 and J is TRBJ1-2; 9 bases fit TRBD1. Unmatched junction bases numbered 6, after V lost 4 bases and J lost 2 bases. This CDR3 has 15 amino acids. The germline V gene has CDR1 SGHRS and CDR2 YFSETQ. The CDR3, as DNA: TGCGCCAGCAGCCCGGGACAGGGAGGGAACTATGGCTACACCTTC. Its translation is CASSPGQGGNYGYTF. The whole variable domain, filled in from reference TRBV5-1 and TRBJ1-2, reads KAGVTQTPRYLIKTRGQQVTLSCSPISGHRSVSWYQQTPGQGLQFLFEYFSETQRNKGNFPGRFSGRQFSNSRSEMNVSTLELGDSALYLCASSPGQGGNYGYTFGSGTRLTVV.

The sample holds a few counts of this clonotype. This chain links TRBV20-1 with TRBJ1-2; no reliable D call. The CDR3 totals 14 residues. Trimming took 0 bases from V and 4 from J, leaving 12 bases between them. Germline V gives CDR1 DFQATT, CDR2 SNEGSKA (reference sequence). CDR3 amino acids: CSARDLGKGYGYTF. CDR3 nucleotides: TGCAGTGCTAGAGATCTAGGGAAGGGCTATGGCTACACCTTC.